This T cell receptor (beta chain) originates from a study of chemoradiotherapy in HPV16-positive cancers. With regard to this clone: Its antigen is not identified.

General study points: In HPV16-positive patients, HPV-responsive T-cell expansion tracked better recurrence-free survival.

Clones were sequenced by immunoSEQ multiplex PCR, and TCRdb holds only the in-frame ones, with some missing. The sample carries approximately 13,000 clones, roughly 89% recorded once. The receptor's source is a human donor with HPV-associated anogenital cancer. Sequenced material: blood, taken from a patient who underwent chemoradiotherapy.

CDR3 amino acids: CASSPRTGGWYEQYF. The DNA for the CDR3 is TGTGCCAGCAGCCCGCGGACAGGGGGCTGGTACGAGCAGTACTTC. V gene TRBV7-2 combines with J gene TRBJ2-7; TRBD1 aligns across 11 bases. The germline CDR1 and CDR2 sequences are SGHTA and FQGNSA. This CDR3 is 15 amino acids long. The V gene end was trimmed by 5 bases and the J gene end by 4 bases; junction bases not matched to a gene: 7.